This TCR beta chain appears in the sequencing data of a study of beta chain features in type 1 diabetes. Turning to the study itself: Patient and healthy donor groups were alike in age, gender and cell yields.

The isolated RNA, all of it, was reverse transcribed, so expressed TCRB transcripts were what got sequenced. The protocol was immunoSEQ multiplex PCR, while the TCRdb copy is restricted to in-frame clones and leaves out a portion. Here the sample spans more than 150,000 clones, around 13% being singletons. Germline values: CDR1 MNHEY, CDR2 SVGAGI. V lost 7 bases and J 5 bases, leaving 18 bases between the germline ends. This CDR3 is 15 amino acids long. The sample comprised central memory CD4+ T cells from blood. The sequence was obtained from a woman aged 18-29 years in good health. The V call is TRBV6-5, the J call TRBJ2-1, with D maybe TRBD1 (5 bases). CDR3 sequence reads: CASKSWQGSHNEQFF. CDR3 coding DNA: TGTGCCAGCAAATCATGGCAGGGATCCCACAATGAGCAGTTCTTC.